The 19 T cell receptor beta chains reported below all come from one sample, sequenced in a study of cytomegalovirus exposure and HLA in healthy donors (dated by TCRdb to the late 2010s). Preparation of the library involved the immunoSEQ multiplex PCR assay. A mixture of 60 forward primers for TCR Vbeta segments and 13 reverse primers for TCR Jbeta segments was used in the multiplex PCR. Not all clones reach the TCRdb copy of this immuneACCESS table, which keeps in-frame sequences only. Checked studies attribute under half of the gap to unresolved V genes and leave the rest unexplained. This sample lists more than 95,000 clones; 60% to 80% were detected once. 5.8% of the sample rests with the top ten. Source material: PBMCs. The origin of the receptors is a man aged 60 to 69 in good health and CMV-seropositive.

This clone occurred a few times. The DNA for the CDR3 is TGTGCCAGTAGTATAGATCGGTTTCAGCCCCAGCATTTT. Its protein is CASSIDRFQPQHF. This chain uses TRBV19 with TRBJ1-5; no clear D gene. This CDR3 has 13 amino acids. The germline gives CDR1 LNHDA, CDR2 SQIVND (reference sequence). V was trimmed by 0 bases and J by 6 bases, leaving 6 bases between them.

As DNA, the CDR3 is TGTGCCAGCAGCGTCGCTAGCGGGGGGCGCCAAGAGACCCAGTACTTC. It is translated as CASSVASGGRQETQYF. The chain combines TRBV9 with TRBJ2-5; 11 positions match TRBD2. The J segment lost 1 base and the V segment lost 2 bases, leaving 4 bases of the junction unmatched. Germline loops: CDR1 SGDLS, CDR2 YYNGEE. The CDR3 consists of 16 residues.

The V gene is TRBV18, the J gene TRBJ1-2; a weak D match, TRBD1 (6 bases). Trimming shortened V by 1 base and J by 4 bases, and 7 bases separated the two germline ends. CDR1 and CDR2 from the germline V gene are KGHSH and LQKENI. This CDR3 region has 13 residues. The CDR3 DNA is TGTGCCAGCTCACCACAGGGGGTCTATGGCTACACCTTC. Translation gives CASSPQGVYGYTF.

The CDR3 region has the DNA TGTGCCAGCAGCTTAGATCATGGCCCCTCCTACGAGCAGTACTTC. It translates to CASSLDHGPSYEQYF. The J gene is TRBJ2-7, the V gene TRBV11-2, with no clear D. CDR3 length: 15 amino acids. The germline V gene encodes CDR1 SGHAT and CDR2 FQNNGV. Trimming left V 0 bases short and J 0 bases short, with 9 bases between.

The V and J genes are TRBV30 and TRBJ2-7, with a weak D call TRBD1 (6 bases). CDR3 length equals 13 residues. Germline V gene data show CDR1 as GTSNPN and CDR2 as SVGIG (reference sequence). Deletions cut 2 bases from V and 2 bases from J, with 10 bases between. The CDR3 nucleotides read TGTGCCTGGAGTCGCGGACAGACCTACGAGCAGTACTTC. Protein sequence: CAWSRGQTYEQYF.

This clone was seen more than once but under ten times. The same CDR3 can be traced to other DNA sequences in this sample. The rearrangement joins TRBV28 to TRBJ1-5, with no clear D. This CDR3 has 14 amino acids. Trimming took off 4 bases at V and 4 bases at J, with 11 bases between the two ends. Germline-derived CDR1 and CDR2 are MDHEN and SYDVKM. The CDR3 nucleotides read TGTGCCAGCAGTTCTCCAGGAGGTAATCAGCCCCAGCATTTT. It specifies CASSSPGGNQPQHF.

This clone was seen only a few times. Here the CDR3 DNA reads TGTGCCAGCAGCTTAGTTGGGGCGGAGCAGCCCCAGCATTTT. As protein: CASSLVGAEQPQHF. The chain couples TRBV7-2 to TRBJ1-5, with D perhaps TRBD1 (5 bases). The CDR3 extends over 14 amino acids. The V end lost 1 base, the J end lost 7 bases, and 11 bases lay between the germline ends. Looked up from germline, CDR1 is SGHTA and CDR2 is FQGNSA.

CDR3 loop: CASRVQGNTGELFF. Written as DNA, the CDR3 is TGTGCCAGCAGGGTACAGGGGAACACCGGGGAGCTGTTTTTT. The chain carries TRBV2 and TRBJ2-2, with D maybe TRBD1 (6 bases). The CDR3 totals 14 residues. Per the germline V gene, CDR1 is SNHLY and CDR2 is FYNNEI. V was trimmed by 6 bases and J by 1 base, leaving 9 bases between them.

DNA of the CDR3: TGTGCCAGCAGTTTAGGAGGTTCACCCCTCCACTTT. It is translated as CASSLGGSPLHF. This chain uses TRBV27 with TRBJ1-6, with D unclear. The V end was cut by 2 bases, the J end by 9 bases, with 5 bases between. Germline values: CDR1 MNHEY, CDR2 SMNVEV (reference sequence). The CDR3 is 12 residues long.

The gene calls are TRBV5-4 and TRBJ2-1; 11 bases line up with TRBD2. V was pared by 4 bases and J by 9 bases, with 9 bases of the junction left unmatched. This CDR3 spans 15 amino acids. Germline assignment: CDR1 SGHNT and CDR2 YYREEE (reference sequence). In nucleotides, the CDR3 is TGTGCCAGCAGCATAACTAGCGGGGGTGTTGGTGAGCAGTTCTTC. Translating gives CASSITSGGVGEQFF.

The sample holds a few counts of this clone. The rearrangement joins TRBV5-1 to TRBJ1-2; D ambiguous. V was shortened by 4 bases and J by 0 bases, with 10 bases between the two germline ends. The CDR3 consists of 14 residues. CDR1 is SGHRS and CDR2 is YFSETQ in the germline V gene. CDR3 sequence reads: CASSEQETNYGYTF. CDR3 bases: TGCGCCAGCAGCGAGCAGGAAACTAACTATGGCTACACCTTC.

In this sample, this clone turned up once. The chain links TRBV15 to TRBJ2-5; TRBD1 agrees at 8 bases. The CDR3 is 17 residues long. The junction had 12 bases not matched to a gene; V was cut back by 2 bases and J by 4 bases. CDR1 is LNHNV and CDR2 is YYDKDF in the germline V gene (reference sequence). The CDR3 region is CATSRTEAGGFGETQYF. The CDR3, as DNA: TGTGCCACCAGCAGAACCGAGGCAGGGGGCTTCGGAGAGACCCAGTACTTC. Full variable domain (outside the CDR3, taken from reference TRBV15 and TRBJ2-5): DAMVIQNPRYQVTQFGKPVTLSCSQTLNHNVMYWYQQKSSQAPKLLFHYYDKDFNNEADTPDNFQSRRPNTSFCFLDIRSPGLGDTAMYLCATSRTEAGGFGETQYFGPGTRLLVL.

The chain uses TRBV21-1 and TRBJ1-1. TRBV21-1 is shown as a pseudogene. The CDR3 consists of 16 residues. The CDR3 here is CASSKQTHLSNTEAFF. Here the CDR3 DNA reads TGTGCCAGCAGCAAACAAACCCACCTATCAAACACTGAAGCTTTCTTT.

This clone was seen more than once but under ten times. Other DNA sequences of this sample code for an identical CDR3. The J gene is TRBJ1-4, the V gene TRBV5-1; no definite D call. Germline V gene lookup returns CDR1 SGHRS and CDR2 YFSETQ. V lost 1 base, J lost 0 bases, and 7 bases lay in between. The CDR3 is made up of 15 amino acids. The CDR3 loop is CASSLIGATNEKLFF. In DNA form, the CDR3 reads TGCGCCAGCAGCTTGATCGGAGCAACTAATGAAAAACTGTTTTTT.

Concerning this clone itself: Within the sample, other DNA sequences also encode this same CDR3. This chain's CDR3 is CSVNRGMNTEAFF. The CDR3 region has the DNA TGCAGCGTTAACAGGGGAATGAACACTGAAGCTTTCTTT. The V gene is TRBV29-1, the J gene TRBJ1-1; the match to TRBD1 covers 7 bases. V shed 5 bases, J shed 0 bases, and the junction held 3 bases outside the gene matches. This CDR3 contains 13 residues. Germline assignment: CDR1 SQVTM and CDR2 ANQGSEA. Variable domain in full (rest from reference TRBV29-1 and TRBJ1-1): SAVISQKPSRDICQRGTSLTIQCQVDSQVTMMFWYRQQPGQSLTLIATANQGSEATYESGFVIDKFPISRPNLTFSTLTVSNMSPEDSSIYLCSVNRGMNTEAFFGQGTRLTVV.

This clone was counted ten times or more. This chain links TRBV6-5 with TRBJ1-6, with 9 bases aligning to TRBD1. The CDR3 spans 11 residues. In germline, CDR1 is MNHEY, CDR2 SVGAGI. J was trimmed by 16 bases and V by 5 bases; bases with no gene match: 3. CDR3: CASSRDRELHF. The CDR3 DNA follows: TGTGCCAGCAGTCGGGACAGGGAGCTCCACTTT.

The table lists this clone with a count of one. This chain links TRBV10-3 with TRBJ2-3; 11 nucleotides agree with TRBD1. Germline-derived CDR1 and CDR2 are ENHRY and SYGVKD. The ends lost 6 bases at V and 5 bases at J; junction bases unmatched: 4. CDR3 length: 14 residues. The CDR3 DNA sequence: TGTGCCATCAGGGACAGGGGGCGGGTAGATACGCAGTATTTT. It encodes CAIRDRGRVDTQYF.

The chain is built from TRBV5-1 and TRBJ2-3, with 8 nucleotides matching TRBD2. The CDR3 spans 17 residues. V dropped 4 bases and J dropped 8; count of bases not matched to a gene: 18. The germline CDR1 and CDR2 sequences are SGHRS and YFSETQ. DNA of the CDR3: TGCGCCAGCAGCAACCAAGCGGGGGTGGCGGAGAGGGGTACGCAGTATTTT. Residues: CASSNQAGVAERGTQYF.

The chain carries TRBV7-8 and TRBJ2-3, with 10 bases matching TRBD2. After removal of 5 bases from V and 6 bases from J, the junction contained 11 bases not matched to a gene. The CDR3 covers 16 residues. Germline V gene lookup returns CDR1 SGHVS and CDR2 FQNEAQ. CDR3 DNA: TGTGCCAGCAGCCCTACAAGCGGGGGGGCCTGGGATACGCAGTATTTT. Protein product: CASSPTSGGAWDTQYF.